This T cell receptor beta chain was observed in a study of response to subunit inactivated influenza vaccine. There are a few counts of this clonotype. TCRdb re-derived calls from the RT-PCR reads in MiXCR, one entry per CDR3 protein. The sample shows 500,000 to 600,000 distinct CDR3 sequences, 11% of them seen only once. Trimming cost V 2 bases and J 2 bases, with 12 bases left between them. Germline CDR1 is MNHEY and CDR2 is SVGAGI. The CDR3 covers 15 residues. The same data also contributed to another study, on T cells expressing NK-cell markers. That work adds: cDNA encoding TCR beta was synthesized via 5'RACE template switching incorporating UMIs. The leading position in the CD3+CD56-NKG2C+ fraction of a handful of donors also went to these clonotypes. Specificity for HCMV among expanded NKG2C+ T cell clones was not established.

The chain carries TRBV6-5 and TRBJ2-5; the D is unclear. This clonotype originated in a man between 50 and 59 years old who received an inactivated influenza vaccine. The sequencing used PBMCs from blood, collected on the day of vaccination. The CDR3 nucleotides read TGTGCCAGCAGTTACCTTGGTGGCAGACAAGAGACCCAGTACTTC. It codes for CASSYLGGRQETQYF.